This T cell receptor (beta chain) came from a study of shared clonotypes between healthy human individuals. Per germline, CDR1 MGHRA and CDR2 YSYEKL. Trimming stripped 1 base from V and 3 bases from J, with 6 bases between. The CDR3 contains 14 residues. Using immunoSEQ multiplex PCR, the repertoire was profiled, and TCRdb retains in-frame clones only, with some absent. The sample lists under 1 million clones, around 93% occurring once. The naive CD8 subset, CD45RO-negative cells positively selected for CCR7, excluded terminally differentiated effector memory CD45RA+ cells. Everyone who donated was a Caucasian adult who lived in Nashville, Tennessee.

This chain links TRBV4-1 with TRBJ2-2; the D is unclear. This sequence was found in a young man in good health. The material sequenced was naive CD8+ T cells sorted from blood. The CDR3 spells CASSQVKYTGELFF. The CDR3 DNA reads TGCGCCAGCAGCCAAGTGAAGTACACCGGGGAGCTGTTTTTT.